Listed below are T cell receptor beta chains from one sample, sequenced in a study of vaccination effects on CD4 cells after COVID-19. Profiling relied on immunoSEQ multiplex PCR, and the TCRdb table lists in-frame clones only, not all of them. The table includes about 31,000 clones, roughly two thirds detected once. These receptors are not linked to any known antigen. Material: CD4+ T cells from PBMCs cultured with HCoV-229E spike peptides, obtained before COVID-19 vaccination. Receptor source: a human donor who received a COVID-19 vaccine. The CDR3 runs from the conserved cysteine through the conserved F or W. Each record gives: J gene, CDR3 length, V gene, CDR3 protein.

j_call: TRBJ1-3; cdr3_length: 14; v_call: TRBV6-1; cdr3_aa: CASSWDSSGNTIYF
j_call: TRBJ1-5; cdr3_length: 16; v_call: TRBV4-1; cdr3_aa: CASSQDGQGINQPQHF
j_call: TRBJ2-1; cdr3_length: 15; v_call: TRBV29-1; cdr3_aa: CSVALRLAGRGEQFF
j_call: TRBJ2-5; cdr3_length: 16; v_call: TRBV4-2; cdr3_aa: CASSPSPAGGGETQYF
j_call: TRBJ2-7; cdr3_length: 12; v_call: TRBV28; cdr3_aa: CASSWGGYEQYF
j_call: TRBJ1-3; cdr3_length: 14; v_call: TRBV11-2; cdr3_aa: CASSLEPSGNTIYF
j_call: TRBJ2-1; cdr3_length: 15; v_call: TRBV29-1; cdr3_aa: CSVVAGASSYNEQFF
j_call: TRBJ1-2; cdr3_length: 15; v_call: TRBV3-1/TRBV3-2; cdr3_aa: CASSHQGATNYGYTF
j_call: TRBJ2-3; cdr3_length: 15; v_call: TRBV5-1; cdr3_aa: CASSYLQVKADTQYF
j_call: TRBJ1-2; cdr3_length: 13; v_call: TRBV12-3/TRBV12-4; cdr3_aa: CASSLARGNGYTF
j_call: TRBJ2-4; cdr3_length: 15; v_call: TRBV7-9; cdr3_aa: CASSSVTGAKNIQYF